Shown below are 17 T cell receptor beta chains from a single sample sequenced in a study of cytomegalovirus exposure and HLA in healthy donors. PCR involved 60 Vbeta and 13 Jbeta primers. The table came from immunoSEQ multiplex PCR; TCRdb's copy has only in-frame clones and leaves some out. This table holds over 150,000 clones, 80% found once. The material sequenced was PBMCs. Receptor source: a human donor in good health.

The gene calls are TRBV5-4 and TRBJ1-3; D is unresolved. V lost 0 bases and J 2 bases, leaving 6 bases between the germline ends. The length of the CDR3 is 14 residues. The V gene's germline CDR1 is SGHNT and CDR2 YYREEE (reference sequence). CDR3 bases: TGTGCCAGCAGCTTGGAGACACCTGGAAACACCATATATTTT. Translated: CASSLETPGNTIYF.

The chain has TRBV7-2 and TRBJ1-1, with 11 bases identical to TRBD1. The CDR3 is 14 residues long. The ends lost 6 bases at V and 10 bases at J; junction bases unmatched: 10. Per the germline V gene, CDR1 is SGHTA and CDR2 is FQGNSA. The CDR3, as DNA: TGTGCCAGCAGTGAACCGGGACAGGGGGAGCGAGCTTTCTTT. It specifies CASSEPGQGERAFF.

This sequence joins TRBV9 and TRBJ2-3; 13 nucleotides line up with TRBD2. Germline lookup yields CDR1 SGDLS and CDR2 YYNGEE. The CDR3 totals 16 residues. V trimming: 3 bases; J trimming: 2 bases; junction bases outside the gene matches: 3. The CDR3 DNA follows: TGTGCCAGCAGCGAGGGACTAGCGGGAATCACAGATACGCAGTATTTT. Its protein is CASSEGLAGITDTQYF.

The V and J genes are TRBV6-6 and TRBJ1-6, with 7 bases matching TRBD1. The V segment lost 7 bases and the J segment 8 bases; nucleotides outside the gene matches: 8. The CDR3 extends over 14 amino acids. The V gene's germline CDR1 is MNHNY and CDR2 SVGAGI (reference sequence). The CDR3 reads CASKRDSGDSPLHF. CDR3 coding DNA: TGTGCCAGCAAAAGGGACAGTGGGGATTCACCCCTCCACTTT.

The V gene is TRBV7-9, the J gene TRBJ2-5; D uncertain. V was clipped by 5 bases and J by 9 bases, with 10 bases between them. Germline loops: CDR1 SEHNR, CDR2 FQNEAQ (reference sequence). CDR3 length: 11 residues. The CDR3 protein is CASSTVPPQYF. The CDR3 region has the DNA TGTGCCAGCAGCACGGTCCCCCCCCAGTACTTC. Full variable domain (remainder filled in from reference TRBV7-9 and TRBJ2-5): DTGVSQNPRHKITKRGQNVTFRCDPISEHNRLYWYRQTLGQGPEFLTYFQNEAQLEKSRLLSDRFSAERPKGSFSTLEIQRTEQGDSAMYLCASSTVPPQYFGPGTRLLVL.

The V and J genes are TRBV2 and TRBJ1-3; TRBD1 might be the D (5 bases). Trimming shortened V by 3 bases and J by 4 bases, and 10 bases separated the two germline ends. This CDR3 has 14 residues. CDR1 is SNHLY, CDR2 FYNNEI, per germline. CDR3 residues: CASSDFTGGNTIYF. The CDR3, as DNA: TGTGCCAGCAGTGATTTCACAGGCGGAAACACCATATATTTT. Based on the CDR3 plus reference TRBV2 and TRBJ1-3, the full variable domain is EPEVTQTPSHQVTQMGQEVILRCVPISNHLYFYWYRQILGQKVEFLVSFYNNEISEKSEIFDDQFSVERPDGSNFTLKIRSTKLEDSAMYFCASSDFTGGNTIYFGEGSWLTVV.

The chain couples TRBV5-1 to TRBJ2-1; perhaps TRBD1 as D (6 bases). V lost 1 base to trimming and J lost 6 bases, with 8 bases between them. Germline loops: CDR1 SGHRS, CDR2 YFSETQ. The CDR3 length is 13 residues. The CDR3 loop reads CASSLTGFNEQFF. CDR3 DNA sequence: TGCGCCAGCAGCTTGACAGGGTTCAATGAGCAGTTCTTC.

The CDR3 region is CASSLISGQLAREQYF. DNA for the CDR3: TGTGCCAGCAGCTTAATCTCCGGACAGCTTGCCCGGGAGCAGTACTTC. This chain joins TRBV7-9 and TRBJ2-7; a possible D gene is TRBD1 (6 bases). This CDR3 comprises 16 residues. Per germline, CDR1 SEHNR and CDR2 FQNEAQ (reference sequence). V lost 2 bases to trimming and J lost 7 bases, with 21 bases between them.

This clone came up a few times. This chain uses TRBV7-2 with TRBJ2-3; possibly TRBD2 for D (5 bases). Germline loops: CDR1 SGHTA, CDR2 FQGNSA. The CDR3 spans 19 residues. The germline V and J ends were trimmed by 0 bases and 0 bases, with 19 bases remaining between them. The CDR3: CASSLAGLERWTSTDTQYF. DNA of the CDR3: TGTGCCAGCAGCTTAGCGGGTCTCGAGCGGTGGACTAGCACAGATACGCAGTATTTT. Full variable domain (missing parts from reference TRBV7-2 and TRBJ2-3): GAGVSQSPSNKVTEKGKDVELRCDPISGHTALYWYRQSLGQGLEFLIYFQGNSAPDKSGLPSDRFSAERTGGSVSTLTIQRTQQEDSAVYLCASSLAGLERWTSTDTQYFGPGTRLTVL.

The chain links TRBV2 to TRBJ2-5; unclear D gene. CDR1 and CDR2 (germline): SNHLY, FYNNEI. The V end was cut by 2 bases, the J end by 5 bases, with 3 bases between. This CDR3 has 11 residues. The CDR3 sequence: CASSEQETQYF. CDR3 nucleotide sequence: TGTGCCAGCAGTGAACAGGAGACCCAGTACTTC.

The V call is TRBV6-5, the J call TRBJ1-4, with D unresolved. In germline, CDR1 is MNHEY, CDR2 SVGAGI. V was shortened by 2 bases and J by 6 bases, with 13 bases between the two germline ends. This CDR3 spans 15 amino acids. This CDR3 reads CASSYRAPPDEKLFF. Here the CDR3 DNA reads TGTGCCAGCAGTTACCGCGCCCCGCCGGATGAAAAACTGTTTTTT.

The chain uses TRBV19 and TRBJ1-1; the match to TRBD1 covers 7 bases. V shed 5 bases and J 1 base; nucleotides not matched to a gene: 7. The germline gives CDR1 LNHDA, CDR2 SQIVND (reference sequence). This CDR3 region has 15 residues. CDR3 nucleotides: TGTGCCAGTAGTGTCGGACAGGCAGCGAACACTGAAGCTTTCTTT. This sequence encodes CASSVGQAANTEAFF. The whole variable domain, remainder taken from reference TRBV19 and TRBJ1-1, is DGGITQSPKYLFRKEGQNVTLSCEQNLNHDAMYWYRQDPGQGLRLIYYSQIVNDFQKGDIAEGYSVSREKKESFPLTVTSAQKNPTAFYLCASSVGQAANTEAFFGQGTRLTVV.

CDR3 residues: CASSPNTGVWDTEAFF. CDR3 nucleotide sequence: TGTGCCAGCAGCCCAAATACAGGGGTATGGGACACTGAAGCTTTCTTT. The rearrangement links TRBV5-5 to TRBJ1-1; TRBD1 aligns across 7 bases. The CDR3 consists of 16 residues. Germline trimming cut 4 bases from V and 3 bases from J; bases unmatched to any gene: 12. The germline gives CDR1 SGHKS, CDR2 YYEKEE (reference sequence). Filled out from reference TRBV5-5 and TRBJ1-1, the complete variable domain reads DAGVTQSPTHLIKTRGQQVTLRCSPISGHKSVSWYQQVLGQGPQFIFQYYEKEERGRGNFPDRFSARQFPNYSSELNVNALLLGDSALYLCASSPNTGVWDTEAFFGQGTRLTVV.

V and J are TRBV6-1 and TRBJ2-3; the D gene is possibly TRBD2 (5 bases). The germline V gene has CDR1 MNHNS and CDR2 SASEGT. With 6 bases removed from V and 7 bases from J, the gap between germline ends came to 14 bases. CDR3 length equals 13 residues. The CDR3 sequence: CASRHPVAYTQYF. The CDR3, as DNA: TGTGCCAGCAGGCACCCCGTAGCGTATACGCAGTATTTT.

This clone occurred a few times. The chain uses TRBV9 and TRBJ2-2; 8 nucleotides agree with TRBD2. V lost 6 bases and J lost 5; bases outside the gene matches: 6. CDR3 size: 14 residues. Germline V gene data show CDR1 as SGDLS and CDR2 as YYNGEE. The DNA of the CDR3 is TGTGCCAGCACCGGGGGGGCTTATACCGGGGAGCTGTTTTTT. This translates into CASTGGAYTGELFF.

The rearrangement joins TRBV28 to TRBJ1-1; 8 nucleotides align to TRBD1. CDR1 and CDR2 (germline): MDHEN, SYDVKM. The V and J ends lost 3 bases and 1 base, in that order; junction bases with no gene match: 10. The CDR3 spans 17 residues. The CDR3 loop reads CASSLGTGWGANTEAFF. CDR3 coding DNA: TGTGCCAGCAGTTTGGGGACAGGATGGGGCGCGAACACTGAAGCTTTCTTT.

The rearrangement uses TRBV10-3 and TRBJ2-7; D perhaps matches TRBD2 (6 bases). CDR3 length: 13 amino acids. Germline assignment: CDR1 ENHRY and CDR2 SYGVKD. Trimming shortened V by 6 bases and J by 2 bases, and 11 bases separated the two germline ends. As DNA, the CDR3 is TGTGCCATCAGCCGGGACTTGACCTACGAGCAGTACTTC. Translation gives CAISRDLTYEQYF.